This T cell receptor beta chain emerged from a study of T-cell reconstitution after alpha-beta-depleted transplantation in children. V lost 5 bases and J lost 4, with 17 bases in between. The CDR3 totals 15 residues. Per the germline V gene, CDR1 is SGHTA and CDR2 is FQGNSA. This clonotype has ten or more counts. Unique molecular identifiers were used in preparing the TCRbeta library. TCRdb called the PCR reads again in MiXCR, with one record for every CDR3 protein. Of about 230,000 distinct CDR3 sequences listed, 12% are singletons. The source of this sequence is a human donor who donated a stem cell graft to a child with acute lymphoblastic leukemia. Sequencing was performed on PBMCs from the stem cell graft donor, taken from the stem cell graft. The rearrangement links TRBV7-2 to TRBJ1-1; D is perhaps TRBD1 (5 bases). CDR3 protein: CASSAGTGPFTEAFF. Here the CDR3 DNA reads TGTGCCAGCAGCGCAGGGACGGGTCCTTTCACTGAAGCTTTCTTT.